This is a list of T cell receptor beta chains from one sample in a study of blood T cell repertoires in COVID-19. Data came from immunoSEQ multiplex PCR; TCRdb stores just in-frame clones and leaves some out. The sample has over 150,000 clones; approximately 86% are singletons. Sequenced input: peripheral blood. The receptors originated from a man in his forties with active or convalescent COVID-19. CDR3s include the opening cysteine and the closing phenylalanine or tryptophan. Each record gives: J gene, V gene, clone size, D gene, CDR3 protein, CDR3 DNA. A D gene is named only where the DNA matches it firmly. A row's size may be missing; if present it is once, few, many or a size class.

j_call: TRBJ2-1
v_call: TRBV20-1
clone_size: -
d_call: -
cdr3_aa: CSADWYNEQFF
cdr3_nt: TGCAGTGCCGACTGGTACAATGAGCAGTTCTTC

j_call: TRBJ1-4
v_call: TRBV6-1
clone_size: once
d_call: -
cdr3_aa: CASSERGYREKLFF
cdr3_nt: TGTGCCAGCAGTGAAAGGGGGTACAGAGAAAAACTGTTTTTT

j_call: TRBJ2-7
v_call: TRBV11-3
clone_size: -
d_call: -
cdr3_aa: CASTSGSSEQYF
cdr3_nt: TGTGCCAGCACGTCGGGTTCGAGCGAGCAGTACTTC

j_call: TRBJ2-2
v_call: TRBV9
clone_size: -
d_call: TRBD2
cdr3_aa: CASSETSGGAVTGELFF
cdr3_nt: TGTGCCAGCAGCGAGACTAGCGGGGGGGCCGTCACCGGGGAGCTGTTTTTT

j_call: TRBJ2-7
v_call: TRBV19
clone_size: -
d_call: -
cdr3_aa: CASSIGEGDYEQYF
cdr3_nt: TGTGCCAGTAGTATCGGTGAGGGGGACTACGAGCAGTACTTC

j_call: TRBJ1-2
v_call: TRBV3-1/TRBV3-2
clone_size: once
d_call: -
cdr3_aa: CASRQTRGPGYGYTF
cdr3_nt: TGTGCCAGCAGACAGACCAGGGGCCCAGGGTATGGCTACACCTTC

j_call: TRBJ2-2
v_call: TRBV6-2/TRBV6-3
clone_size: once
d_call: TRBD2
cdr3_aa: CASSYSLLAGGPLNTGELFF
cdr3_nt: TGTGCCAGCAGTTACTCCCTACTAGCGGGGGGGCCCCTGAACACCGGGGAGCTGTTTTTT

j_call: TRBJ1-3
v_call: TRBV11-2
clone_size: few
d_call: -
cdr3_aa: CASSRGQFFKSSGNTIYF
cdr3_nt: TGTGCCAGCAGCAGAGGACAGTTTTTCAAGAGCTCTGGAAACACCATATATTTT

j_call: TRBJ1-6
v_call: TRBV12-5
clone_size: once
d_call: TRBD1
cdr3_aa: CASGEQGQSNSPLHF
cdr3_nt: TGTGCTAGTGGTGAACAGGGGCAAAGTAATTCACCCCTCCACTTT

j_call: TRBJ2-5
v_call: TRBV29-1
clone_size: -
d_call: TRBD1
cdr3_aa: CSVGVTGRQETQYF
cdr3_nt: TGCAGCGTCGGGGTGACAGGGCGCCAAGAGACCCAGTACTTC

j_call: TRBJ1-1
v_call: TRBV10-3
clone_size: -
d_call: -
cdr3_aa: CAISAPGNTEAFF
cdr3_nt: TGTGCCATCAGTGCGCCAGGGAACACTGAAGCTTTCTTT

j_call: TRBJ2-7
v_call: TRBV30
clone_size: -
d_call: TRBD1
cdr3_aa: CAWNGQGSYEQYF
cdr3_nt: TGTGCCTGGAATGGACAGGGGTCTTACGAGCAGTACTTC

j_call: TRBJ1-5
v_call: TRBV30
clone_size: -
d_call: TRBD1
cdr3_aa: CAWSTRGFQPQHF
cdr3_nt: TGTGCCTGGAGTACCAGGGGGTTTCAGCCCCAGCATTTT

j_call: TRBJ2-1
v_call: TRBV3-1/TRBV3-2
clone_size: -
d_call: TRBD2
cdr3_aa: CASSPRVAGYNEQFF
cdr3_nt: TGTGCCAGCAGCCCCCGGGTAGCGGGGTACAATGAGCAGTTCTTC

j_call: TRBJ1-1
v_call: TRBV7-9
clone_size: -
d_call: -
cdr3_aa: CASSLKPGVRGMNTEAFF
cdr3_nt: TGTGCCAGCAGCTTAAAGCCGGGTGTTCGCGGGATGAACACTGAAGCTTTCTTT

j_call: TRBJ2-7
v_call: TRBV5-1
clone_size: once
d_call: TRBD1
cdr3_aa: CASQLRPGQGDEQYF
cdr3_nt: TGCGCCAGCCAGCTTCGTCCGGGACAGGGAGACGAGCAGTACTTC

j_call: TRBJ2-7
v_call: TRBV6-1
clone_size: -
d_call: TRBD1
cdr3_aa: CASSATGQARDSEQYF
cdr3_nt: TGTGCCAGCAGTGCTACTGGACAGGCACGGGACAGCGAGCAGTACTTC

j_call: TRBJ2-2
v_call: TRBV7-9
clone_size: -
d_call: -
cdr3_aa: CASSTLTRHPGELFF
cdr3_nt: TGTGCCAGCAGCACTTTGACAAGACATCCCGGGGAGCTGTTTTTT

j_call: TRBJ1-5
v_call: TRBV21-1
clone_size: once
d_call: -
cdr3_aa: CASSLGQGGNQPQHF
cdr3_nt: TGTGCCAGCAGCCTCGGACAGGGTGGCAATCAGCCCCAGCATTTT

j_call: TRBJ1-5
v_call: TRBV30
clone_size: -
d_call: -
cdr3_aa: CAWSSSNQPQHF
cdr3_nt: TGTGCCTGGAGTTCAAGCAATCAGCCCCAGCATTTT

j_call: TRBJ2-7
v_call: TRBV19
clone_size: once
d_call: -
cdr3_aa: CASSMRQHYEQYF
cdr3_nt: TGTGCCAGTAGTATGCGACAGCACTACGAGCAGTACTTC

j_call: TRBJ1-2
v_call: TRBV29-1
clone_size: -
d_call: -
cdr3_aa: CSVEVGTHYGYTF
cdr3_nt: TGCAGCGTTGAAGTTGGCACACATTATGGCTACACCTTC

j_call: TRBJ1-4
v_call: TRBV4-2
clone_size: -
d_call: TRBD1
cdr3_aa: CASSQSLTGVNEKLFF
cdr3_nt: TGTGCCAGCAGCCAAAGCCTTACAGGGGTAAATGAAAAACTGTTTTTT

j_call: TRBJ2-7
v_call: TRBV7-9
clone_size: -
d_call: TRBD1
cdr3_aa: CASSNWTGNNEQYF
cdr3_nt: TGTGCCAGCAGCAACTGGACAGGGAACAACGAGCAGTACTTC

j_call: TRBJ1-5
v_call: TRBV5-3
clone_size: few
d_call: -
cdr3_aa: CARRGPPEANQPQHF
cdr3_nt: TGTGCCAGAAGGGGTCCGCCGGAGGCAAATCAGCCCCAGCATTTT

j_call: TRBJ1-1
v_call: TRBV7-9
clone_size: -
d_call: -
cdr3_aa: CASSVTSGREAEAFF
cdr3_nt: TGTGCCAGCAGCGTGACATCGGGCAGGGAGGCTGAAGCTTTCTTT

j_call: TRBJ1-3
v_call: TRBV18
clone_size: once
d_call: -
cdr3_aa: CASSAMGASGNTIYF
cdr3_nt: TGTGCCAGCTCCGCGATGGGGGCCTCTGGAAACACCATATATTTT

j_call: TRBJ2-7
v_call: TRBV6-2/TRBV6-3
clone_size: -
d_call: -
cdr3_aa: CASSYPHKGSGEQYF
cdr3_nt: TGTGCCAGCAGTTACCCCCATAAAGGTTCGGGCGAGCAGTACTTC

j_call: TRBJ2-1
v_call: TRBV28
clone_size: -
d_call: -
cdr3_aa: CASSSLLAASYNEQFF
cdr3_nt: TGTGCCAGCAGTTCCCTCCTCGCGGCTTCCTACAATGAGCAGTTCTTC

j_call: TRBJ2-1
v_call: TRBV9
clone_size: -
d_call: TRBD1
cdr3_aa: CASSGTGYSEQFF
cdr3_nt: TGTGCCAGCAGTGGGACAGGGTACAGTGAGCAGTTCTTC

j_call: TRBJ1-2
v_call: TRBV28
clone_size: -
d_call: -
cdr3_aa: CASNMDSINYGYTF
cdr3_nt: TGTGCCAGCAACATGGACAGCATTAACTATGGCTACACCTTC

j_call: TRBJ2-2
v_call: TRBV30
clone_size: -
d_call: -
cdr3_aa: CASGLGNTGELFF
cdr3_nt: TGTGCCTCTGGGCTGGGGAACACCGGGGAGCTGTTTTTT

j_call: TRBJ1-2
v_call: TRBV4-3
clone_size: -
d_call: -
cdr3_aa: CASSQDRDIGGYTF
cdr3_nt: TGCGCCAGCAGCCAAGATAGGGACATCGGGGGCTACACCTTC

j_call: TRBJ2-1
v_call: TRBV7-2
clone_size: -
d_call: TRBD1
cdr3_aa: CASSLLQGAGSYNEQFF
cdr3_nt: TGTGCCAGCAGCTTGTTACAGGGGGCCGGCTCCTACAATGAGCAGTTCTTC

j_call: TRBJ1-1
v_call: TRBV28
clone_size: -
d_call: -
cdr3_aa: CASSLIGDTEAFF
cdr3_nt: TGTGCCAGCAGTTTGATAGGGGACACTGAAGCTTTCTTT

j_call: TRBJ1-1
v_call: TRBV7-8
clone_size: -
d_call: TRBD1
cdr3_aa: CASSSRRVGQGKNTEAFF
cdr3_nt: TGTGCCAGCAGCTCAAGGAGGGTGGGACAGGGAAAGAACACTGAAGCTTTCTTT

j_call: TRBJ2-7
v_call: TRBV19
clone_size: -
d_call: TRBD1
cdr3_aa: CASSDPGQGAPYEQYF
cdr3_nt: TGTGCCAGTAGTGACCCGGGACAGGGGGCCCCCTACGAGCAGTACTTC

j_call: TRBJ2-7
v_call: TRBV5-6
clone_size: -
d_call: TRBD1
cdr3_aa: CASRKGQANFEDEQYF
cdr3_nt: TGTGCCAGCAGAAAGGGACAGGCCAATTTTGAGGACGAGCAGTACTTC

j_call: TRBJ2-2
v_call: TRBV11-3
clone_size: -
d_call: TRBD2
cdr3_aa: CASSVTSGGAGELFF
cdr3_nt: TGTGCCAGCAGCGTCACTAGCGGGGGGGCCGGGGAGCTGTTTTTT

j_call: TRBJ1-2
v_call: TRBV29-1
clone_size: -
d_call: -
cdr3_aa: CSVEATAYGYTF
cdr3_nt: TGCAGCGTTGAAGCGACAGCCTATGGCTACACCTTC

j_call: TRBJ1-6
v_call: TRBV5-8
clone_size: -
d_call: TRBD1
cdr3_aa: CASSLLDRGSSPLHF
cdr3_nt: TGTGCCAGCAGCCTCTTGGACAGGGGTAGTTCACCCCTCCACTTT

j_call: TRBJ2-5
v_call: TRBV7-9
clone_size: -
d_call: TRBD1
cdr3_aa: CASSLGTGWETQYF
cdr3_nt: TGTGCCAGCAGCTTAGGGACAGGGTGGGAGACCCAGTACTTC

j_call: TRBJ2-7
v_call: TRBV28
clone_size: -
d_call: TRBD1
cdr3_aa: CASSPPGQGPNEQYF
cdr3_nt: TGTGCCAGCAGTCCTCCGGGACAGGGGCCCAACGAGCAGTACTTC

j_call: TRBJ2-3
v_call: TRBV9
clone_size: once
d_call: TRBD2
cdr3_aa: CASSVAGGPTDTQYF
cdr3_nt: TGTGCCAGCAGCGTTGCGGGGGGGCCCACAGATACGCAGTATTTT

j_call: TRBJ2-7
v_call: TRBV6-2/TRBV6-3
clone_size: -
d_call: -
cdr3_aa: CASSYEGLYEQYF
cdr3_nt: TGTGCCAGCAGTTACGAGGGTCTCTACGAGCAGTACTTC

j_call: TRBJ2-5
v_call: TRBV5-6
clone_size: -
d_call: -
cdr3_aa: CASSLRNSGGVETQYF
cdr3_nt: TGTGCCAGCAGCTTGAGGAATAGTGGCGGGGTAGAGACCCAGTACTTC

j_call: TRBJ1-3
v_call: TRBV19
clone_size: -
d_call: -
cdr3_aa: CASSTTVSGNTIYF
cdr3_nt: TGTGCCAGTAGTACGACAGTCTCTGGAAACACCATATATTTT